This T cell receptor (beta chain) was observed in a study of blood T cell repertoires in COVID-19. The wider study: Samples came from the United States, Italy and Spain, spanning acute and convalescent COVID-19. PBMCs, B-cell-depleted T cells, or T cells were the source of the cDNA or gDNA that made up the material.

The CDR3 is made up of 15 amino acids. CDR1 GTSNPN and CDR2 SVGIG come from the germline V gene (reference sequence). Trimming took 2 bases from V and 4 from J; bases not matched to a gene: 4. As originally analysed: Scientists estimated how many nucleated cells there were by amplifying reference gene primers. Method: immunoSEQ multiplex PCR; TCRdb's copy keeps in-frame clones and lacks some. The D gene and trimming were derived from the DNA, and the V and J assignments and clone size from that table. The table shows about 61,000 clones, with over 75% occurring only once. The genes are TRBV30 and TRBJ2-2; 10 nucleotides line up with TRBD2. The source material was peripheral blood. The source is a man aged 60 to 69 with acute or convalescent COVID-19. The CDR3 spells CAWSYSGGSTGELFF. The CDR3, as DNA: TGTGCCTGGAGTTATAGCGGGGGGAGCACCGGGGAGCTGTTTTTT.